This T cell receptor (beta chain) emerged from a study of cytomegalovirus exposure and HLA in healthy donors. Germline V CDR1 and CDR2: MRHNA, SNTAGT. The V end was cut by 3 bases, the J end by 1 base, with 13 bases between. There are 17 residues in the CDR3. PCR employed 60 Vbeta and 13 Jbeta primers. Sequenced by immunoSEQ multiplex PCR; TCRdb stores in-frame clones only, minus some. The data contain about 210,000 clones, 75% to 80% of them singletons. Findings of the study overall: A few CMV-associated chains were confirmed in vitro to be specific for CMV antigens. A previous analysis found most TCR beta V segments productive roughly 90% or roughly 30% of the time. In a later analysis, V- and J-gene trimming of beta chains associated with a DCLRE1C missense variant, replicated independently. The Asian-associated ancestry cluster reportedly had fewer N-insertions than the approximately 690-donor mean in a later analysis.

On this clone itself: Antigen: not known.

Sequenced: PBMCs. The receptor's source is a male donor in good health and CMV-seronegative. This rearrangement joins TRBV6-4 to TRBJ2-6; maybe TRBD1 (6 bases). CDR3 DNA: TGTGCCAGCAGTGAGGGGTTCACAGGGTCTGGGGCCAACGTCCTGACTTTC. Translation gives CASSEGFTGSGANVLTF.